This T cell receptor beta chain comes out of a study of cytomegalovirus exposure and HLA in healthy donors. Overall study findings and caveats: Reportedly, fewer N-insertions than the roughly 700-donor mean appeared in an Asian-associated ancestry cluster in a later analysis. In a later analysis, parvovirus B19, influenza, CMV and Epstein-Barr virus appeared linked to several top co-occurrence clusters.

The study ran its PCR with 60 Vbeta and 13 Jbeta primers. The data were produced by immunoSEQ multiplex PCR, yet TCRdb's version contains in-frame clones alone and is incomplete. The sample has some 190,000 clones, about 87% seen once. Trimming left V 5 bases short and J 8 bases short, with 16 bases between. Germline CDR1 is LNHNV and CDR2 is YYDKDF (reference sequence). The CDR3 covers 15 residues. Regarding this clone: Its target is unknown.

The chain uses TRBV15 and TRBJ2-6, with D perhaps TRBD2 (5 bases). Sequenced input: PBMCs. This receptor was obtained from a woman under 30 in good health and CMV-seronegative. The CDR3 sequence: CATSRPPPGSNVLTF. For the CDR3, the DNA is TGTGCCACCAGCCGCCCGCCACCGGGATCCAACGTCCTGACTTTC.